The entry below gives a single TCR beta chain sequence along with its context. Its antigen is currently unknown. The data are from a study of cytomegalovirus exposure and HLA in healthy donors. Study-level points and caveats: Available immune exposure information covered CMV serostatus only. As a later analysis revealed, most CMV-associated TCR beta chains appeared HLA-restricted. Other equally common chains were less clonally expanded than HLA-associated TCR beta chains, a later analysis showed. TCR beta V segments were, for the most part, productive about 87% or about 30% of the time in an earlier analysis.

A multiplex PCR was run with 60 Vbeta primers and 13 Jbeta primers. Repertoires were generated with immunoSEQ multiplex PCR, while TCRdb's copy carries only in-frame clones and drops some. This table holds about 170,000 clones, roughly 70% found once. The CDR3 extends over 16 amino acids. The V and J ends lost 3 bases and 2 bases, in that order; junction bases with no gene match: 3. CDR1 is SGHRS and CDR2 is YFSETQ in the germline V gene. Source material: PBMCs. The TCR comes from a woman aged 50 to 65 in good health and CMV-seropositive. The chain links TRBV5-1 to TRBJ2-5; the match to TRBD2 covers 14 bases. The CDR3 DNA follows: TGCGCCAGCAGCTCGGGACTAGCGGGGGAACAAGAGACCCAGTACTTC. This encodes CASSSGLAGEQETQYF.